These T cell receptor beta chains were read from a single sample in a study of blood T cells in healthy people across ages. TCRdb reprocessed the 5' RACE reads via MiXCR and lists one record per CDR3 protein. The sample contains fewer than 900,000 distinct CDR3 sequences, 30% to 45% of which appear only once. Sequences were obtained from blood. These receptors originate from a man aged 18 to 30 in good health. CDR3s leave out the opening cysteine and the closing phenylalanine or tryptophan.

CDR3	J	V
ASSPRGTPVGEPQH	TRBJ1-5	TRBV6-2/TRBV6-3
ASSLGERERGEQF	TRBJ2-1	TRBV13
ASSLDWGGTMRPSMEQY	TRBJ2-5	TRBV12-3/TRBV12-4
ASRPMTQRSEAF	TRBJ1-1	TRBV27
ASSEQGSTNTGELF	TRBJ2-2	TRBV6-1
ASSLVWGGTEAF	TRBJ1-1	TRBV5-1
ASRKLTTGISYEQY	TRBJ2-7	TRBV27
SARDSRATDTQY	TRBJ2-3	TRBV20-1
VSSLDAGAGGDTQY	TRBJ2-3	TRBV7-2
SAARGCQETQY	TRBJ2-5	TRBV20-1
ASLDRGPSDTQY	TRBJ2-3	TRBV5-6
ASSFFGEQY	TRBJ2-5	TRBV28
ASSLDRGLGREAF	TRBJ1-1	TRBV5-1
ASKRQGGEQF	TRBJ2-1	TRBV6-5
ASSASVVGASNEQF	TRBJ2-1	TRBV9
ASSLDLGDYGYT	TRBJ1-2	TRBV5-5
ASTERGGLATTDTQY	TRBJ2-3	TRBV2
ASSQDWGGPYGYT	TRBJ1-2	TRBV4-3
ASSLSPGQTYEQY	TRBJ2-7	TRBV4-1
AWSAGGKPYEQY	TRBJ2-7	TRBV30
ASSSHLTGSYEQY	TRBJ2-7	TRBV5-6
ASSQAYSSLNYGYT	TRBJ1-2	TRBV14
ASSLDSSETQY	TRBJ2-5	TRBV25-1
ASSLGEVGYT	TRBJ1-2	TRBV28
ASSASGALQMNTEAF	TRBJ1-1	TRBV5-1
SVEPLPGQPQH	TRBJ1-5	TRBV29-1